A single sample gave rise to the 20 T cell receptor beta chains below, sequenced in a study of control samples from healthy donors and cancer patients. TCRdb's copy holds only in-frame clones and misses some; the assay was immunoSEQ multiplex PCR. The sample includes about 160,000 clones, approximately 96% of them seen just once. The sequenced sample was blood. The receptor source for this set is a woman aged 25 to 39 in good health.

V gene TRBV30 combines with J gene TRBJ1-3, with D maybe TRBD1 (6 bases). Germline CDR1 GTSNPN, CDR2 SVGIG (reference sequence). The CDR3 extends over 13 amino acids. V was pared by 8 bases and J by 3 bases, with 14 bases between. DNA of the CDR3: TGTGCCGCCGAGGCAGGGGATGGAAACACCATATATTTT. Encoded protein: CAAEAGDGNTIYF.

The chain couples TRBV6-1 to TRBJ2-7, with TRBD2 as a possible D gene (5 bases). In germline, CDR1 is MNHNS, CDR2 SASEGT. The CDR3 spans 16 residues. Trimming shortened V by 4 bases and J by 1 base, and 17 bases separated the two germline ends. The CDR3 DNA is TGTGCCAGCAGTGCCCTGACTATCCCGGGGTCCTACGAGCAGTACTTC. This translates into CASSALTIPGSYEQYF.

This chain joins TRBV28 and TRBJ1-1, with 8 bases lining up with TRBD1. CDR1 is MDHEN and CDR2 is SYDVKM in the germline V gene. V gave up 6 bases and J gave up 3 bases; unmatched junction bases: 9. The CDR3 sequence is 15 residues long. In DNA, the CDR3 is TGTGCCAGCAGCCCCAGACAGGGGAGGGACACTGAAGCTTTCTTT. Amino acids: CASSPRQGRDTEAFF.

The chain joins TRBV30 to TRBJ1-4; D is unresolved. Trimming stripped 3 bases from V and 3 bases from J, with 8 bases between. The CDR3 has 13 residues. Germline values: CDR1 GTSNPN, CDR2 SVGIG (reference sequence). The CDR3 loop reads CAWRGQANEKLFF. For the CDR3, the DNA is TGTGCCTGGAGAGGCCAGGCTAATGAAAAACTGTTTTTT. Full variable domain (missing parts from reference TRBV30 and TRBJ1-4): SQTIHQWPATLVQPVGSPLSLECTVEGTSNPNLYWYRQAAGRGLQLLFYSVGIGQISSEVPQNLSASRPQDRQFILSSKKLLLSDSGFYLCAWRGQANEKLFFGSGTQLSVL.

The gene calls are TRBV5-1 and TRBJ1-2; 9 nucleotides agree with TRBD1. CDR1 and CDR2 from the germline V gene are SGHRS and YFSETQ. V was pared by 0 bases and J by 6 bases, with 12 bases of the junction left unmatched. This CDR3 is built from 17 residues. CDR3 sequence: CASSLVFRGTGNNGYTF. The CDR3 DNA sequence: TGCGCCAGCAGCTTGGTTTTCCGAGGGACAGGGAATAATGGCTACACCTTC.

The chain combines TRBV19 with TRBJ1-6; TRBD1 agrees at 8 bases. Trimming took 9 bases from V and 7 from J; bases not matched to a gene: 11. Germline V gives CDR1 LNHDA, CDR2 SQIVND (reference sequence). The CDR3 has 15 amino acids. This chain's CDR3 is CASSLVQGGNSPLHF. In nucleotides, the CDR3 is TGTGCCAGCAGCCTCGTACAGGGGGGAAATTCACCCCTCCACTTT.

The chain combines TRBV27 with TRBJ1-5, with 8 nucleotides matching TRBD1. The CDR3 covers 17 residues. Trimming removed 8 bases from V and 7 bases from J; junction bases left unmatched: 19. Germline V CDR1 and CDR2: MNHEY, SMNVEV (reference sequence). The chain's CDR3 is CASSQTGTGRWGQPQHF. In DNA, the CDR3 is TGTGCCAGCTCACAGACAGGGACAGGTAGGTGGGGCCAGCCCCAGCATTTT.

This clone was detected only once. CDR3 DNA sequence: TGTGCTAGTGGTTCGGACGGAGAGGGCTACACCTTC. It specifies CASGSDGEGYTF. The rearrangement uses TRBV12-5 and TRBJ1-2, with unresolved D. The CDR3 is 12 residues long. V was clipped by 4 bases and J by 8 bases, with 11 bases between them. The germline V gene has CDR1 LGHNT and CDR2 FRNRAP.

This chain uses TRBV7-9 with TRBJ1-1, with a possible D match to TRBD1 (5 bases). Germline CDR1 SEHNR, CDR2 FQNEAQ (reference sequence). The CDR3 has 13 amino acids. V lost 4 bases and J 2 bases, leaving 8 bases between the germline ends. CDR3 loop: CASSSQANTEAFF. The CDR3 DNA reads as TGTGCCAGCAGCTCACAGGCAAACACTGAAGCTTTCTTT. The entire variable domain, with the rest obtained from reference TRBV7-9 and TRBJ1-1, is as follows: DTGVSQNPRHKITKRGQNVTFRCDPISEHNRLYWYRQTLGQGPEFLTYFQNEAQLEKSRLLSDRFSAERPKGSFSTLEIQRTEQGDSAMYLCASSSQANTEAFFGQGTRLTVV.

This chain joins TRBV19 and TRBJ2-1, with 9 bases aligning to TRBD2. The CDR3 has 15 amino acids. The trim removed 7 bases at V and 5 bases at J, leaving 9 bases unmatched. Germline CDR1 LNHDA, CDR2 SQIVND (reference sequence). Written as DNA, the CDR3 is TGTGCCAGTACCCCCCCCGCTAGCGGGAACAATGAGCAGTTCTTC. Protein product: CASTPPASGNNEQFF.

Here the CDR3 reads CASSRAWGQETQYF. The CDR3 coding sequence is TGCGCCAGCAGCCGGGCGTGGGGGCAAGAGACCCAGTACTTC. The chain uses TRBV5-1 and TRBJ2-5; the D gene could be TRBD1 or TRBD2 (5 bases each). Germline CDR1 is SGHRS and CDR2 is YFSETQ. V was shortened by 4 bases and J by 2 bases, with 12 bases between the two germline ends. This CDR3 region has 14 residues.

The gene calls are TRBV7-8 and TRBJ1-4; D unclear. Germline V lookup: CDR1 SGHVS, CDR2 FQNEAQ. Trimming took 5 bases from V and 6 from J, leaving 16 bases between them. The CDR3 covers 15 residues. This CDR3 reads CASSPRFKLDEKLFF. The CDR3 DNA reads TGTGCCAGCAGCCCCCGCTTCAAACTAGATGAAAAACTGTTTTTT.

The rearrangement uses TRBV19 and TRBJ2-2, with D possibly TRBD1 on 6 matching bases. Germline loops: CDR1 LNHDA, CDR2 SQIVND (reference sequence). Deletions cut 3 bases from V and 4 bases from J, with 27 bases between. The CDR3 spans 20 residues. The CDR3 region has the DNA TGTGCCAGTAGTATGATCCTTCTGCCCAACAGGGATGAGGGCACCGGGGAGCTGTTTTTT. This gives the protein CASSMILLPNRDEGTGELFF.

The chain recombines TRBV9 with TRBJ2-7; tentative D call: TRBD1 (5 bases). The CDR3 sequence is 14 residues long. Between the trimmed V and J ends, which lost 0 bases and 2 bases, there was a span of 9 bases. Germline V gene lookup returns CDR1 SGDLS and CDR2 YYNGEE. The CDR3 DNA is TGTGCCAGCAGCGTAGTCGACAGTACCTACGAGCAGTACTTC. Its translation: CASSVVDSTYEQYF.

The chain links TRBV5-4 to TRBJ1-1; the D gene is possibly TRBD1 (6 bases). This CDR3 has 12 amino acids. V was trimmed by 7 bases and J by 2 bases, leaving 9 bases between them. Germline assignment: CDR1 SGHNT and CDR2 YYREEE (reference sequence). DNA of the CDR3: TGTGCCAGCGGCAGGGGAAACACTGAAGCTTTCTTT. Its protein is CASGRGNTEAFF.

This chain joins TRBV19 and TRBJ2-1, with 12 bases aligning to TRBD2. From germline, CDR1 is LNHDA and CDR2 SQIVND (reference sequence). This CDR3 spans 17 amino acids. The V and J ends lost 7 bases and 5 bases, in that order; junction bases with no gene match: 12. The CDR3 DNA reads TGTGCCAGTAAAGAGGCTAGCGGGGGGGATAGGAACAATGAGCAGTTCTTC. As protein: CASKEASGGDRNNEQFF.

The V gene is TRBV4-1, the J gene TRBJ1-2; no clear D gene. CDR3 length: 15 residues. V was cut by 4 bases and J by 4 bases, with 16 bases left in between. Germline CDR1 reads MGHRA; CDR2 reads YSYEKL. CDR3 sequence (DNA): TGCGCCAGCAGCCCACCGACCGCGTTTACCTATGGCTACACCTTC. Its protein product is CASSPPTAFTYGYTF.

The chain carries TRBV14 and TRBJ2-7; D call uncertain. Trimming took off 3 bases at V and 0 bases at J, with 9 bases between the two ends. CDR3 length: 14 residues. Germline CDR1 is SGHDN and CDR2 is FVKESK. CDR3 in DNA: TGTGCCAGCAGCCAGGAACAGACCTCCTACGAGCAGTACTTC. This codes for CASSQEQTSYEQYF.

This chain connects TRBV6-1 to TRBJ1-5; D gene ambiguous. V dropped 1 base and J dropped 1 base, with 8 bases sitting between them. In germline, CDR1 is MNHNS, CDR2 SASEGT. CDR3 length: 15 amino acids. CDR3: CASSEGGESNQPQHF. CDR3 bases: TGTGCCAGCAGTGAAGGTGGAGAGAGCAATCAGCCCCAGCATTTT.

DNA of the CDR3: TGTGCCAGCAGCCCCGGCGGGGAAGCACCCCTCCACTTT. The encoded protein is CASSPGGEAPLHF. V usage is TRBV13 and J usage is TRBJ1-6; no reliable D call. Germline-derived CDR1 and CDR2 are PRHDT and FYEKMQ (reference sequence). CDR3 size: 13 residues. V was cut by 5 bases and J by 11 bases, with 13 bases left in between.